The 25 T cell receptor beta chains listed next were all sequenced from one sample in a study of blood T cells in healthy people across ages. Then a second PCR, running roughly 6 to 12 cycles, was carried out with a sample-barcoded 5' primer and a J-beta primer mix. TCRdb re-called the 5' RACE reads through MiXCR, storing one row per CDR3 protein. The sample has over 700,000 distinct CDR3 sequences, about 55% seen once; the top ten hold about 42%. Sequences were obtained from blood. The receptors shown here come from a man older than 75 in good health.

The chain links TRBV6-2 or TRBV6-3 to TRBJ2-7; 8 positions agree with TRBD1. Germline trimming cut 2 bases from V and 3 bases from J; bases unmatched to any gene: 3. Germline V CDR1 and CDR2: MNHEY, SVGEGT. The CDR3 sequence is 14 residues long. CDR3 DNA: TGTGCCAGCAGTTACGTGACAGGGGTCTACGAGCAGTACTTC. As protein: CASSYVTGVYEQYF.

This clonotype was picked up many times. This rearrangement joins TRBV10-3 to TRBJ2-7, with 10 bases matching TRBD2. The CDR3 runs 13 residues. V gave up 5 bases and J gave up 6 bases; unmatched junction bases: 4. CDR1 ENHRY and CDR2 SYGVKD come from the germline V gene. CDR3 coding DNA: TGTGCCATCAGTCTAGCGGGAGACGGCGAGCAGTACTTC. Protein product: CAISLAGDGEQYF.

This chain uses TRBV11-1 with TRBJ2-1; 9 bases match TRBD1. Gene TRBJ2-7 matches the end of the DNA better, so the J call may be wrong. The germline V gene encodes CDR1 SGHAT and CDR2 FQDESV (reference sequence). The CDR3 is 16 residues long. CDR3: CASSSRDRDSYNEQYF. CDR3 coding DNA: TGTGCCAGCAGCTCCCGGGACAGGGACTCCTACAATGAGCAGTACTTC.

This chain uses TRBV7-2 with TRBJ2-1; 8 nucleotides line up with TRBD2. The closer fit of TRBJ2-7 to the DNA end suggests the J call may be wrong. The CDR3 consists of 15 residues. The V gene's germline CDR1 is SGHTA and CDR2 FQGNSA. CDR3 DNA sequence: TGTGCCAGCAGCTTGGGAGCGGGAGTTCATAATGAGCAGTACTTC. This codes for CASSLGAGVHNEQYF.

CDR3 amino acids: CASSAGGGGGNEQYF. In nucleotides, the CDR3 is TGTGCCAGCAGCGCCGGGGGGGGAGGAGGGAATGAGCAGTACTTC. The chain has TRBV9 and TRBJ2-7, with 8 nucleotides matching TRBD2. Germline V gene data show CDR1 as SGDLS and CDR2 as YYNGEE. This CDR3 has 15 amino acids. The junction had 12 bases not matched to a gene; V was cut back by 3 bases and J by 7 bases. Full variable domain (rest looked up from reference TRBV9 and TRBJ2-7): DSGVTQTPKHLITATGQRVTLRCSPRSGDLSVYWYQQSLDQGLQFLIQYYNGEERAKGNILERFSAQQFPDLHSELNLSSLELGDSALYFCASSAGGGGGNEQYFGPGTRLTVT.

This clonotype showed up just a few times. The chain recombines TRBV5-1 with TRBJ1-1; 9 nucleotides align to TRBD1. V lost 3 bases and J lost 0; bases outside the gene matches: 9. The germline gives CDR1 SGHRS, CDR2 YFSETQ. This CDR3 contains 17 residues. The CDR3 sequence: CASSSGTGGNMNTEAFF. CDR3 nucleotide sequence: TGCGCCAGCAGCTCCGGTACAGGGGGCAACATGAACACTGAAGCTTTCTTT.

A few counts support this clonotype. The V gene is TRBV18, the J gene TRBJ2-1; the D gene is possibly TRBD1 (5 bases). The CDR3 length is 14 residues. Per germline, CDR1 KGHSH and CDR2 LQKENI. Trimming stripped 0 bases from V and 7 bases from J, with 10 bases between. In DNA form, the CDR3 reads TGTGCCAGCTCACCACCGGTTGGGGCAAATGAGCAGTTCTTC. It yields the protein CASSPPVGANEQFF.

This rearrangement joins TRBV20-1 to TRBJ2-5; the match to TRBD2 covers 13 bases. This CDR3 comprises 15 residues. The V gene's germline CDR1 is DFQATT and CDR2 SNEGSKA (reference sequence). V dropped 0 bases and J dropped 5; count of bases not matched to a gene: 3. CDR3 in DNA: TGCAGTGCTAGAGATGTACTAGCGGGAGGGGAGACCCAGTACTTC. Its protein product is CSARDVLAGGETQYF.

Ten or more counts support this clonotype. V usage is TRBV13 and J usage is TRBJ2-3, with 9 bases that match TRBD2. V shed 5 bases, J shed 3 bases, and the junction held 12 bases outside the gene matches. Germline V gives CDR1 PRHDT, CDR2 FYEKMQ (reference sequence). There are 17 residues in the CDR3. The CDR3 nucleotides are TGTGCCAGCAGCCCCGCCGCGGGAGGGTTATATACAGATACGCAGTATTTT. As protein: CASSPAAGGLYTDTQYF. The variable domain in full, completed from reference TRBV13 and TRBJ2-3, reads AAGVIQSPRHLIKEKRETATLKCYPIPRHDTVYWYQQGPGQDPQFLISFYEKMQSDKGSIPDRFSAQQFSDYHSELNMSSLELGDSALYFCASSPAAGGLYTDTQYFGPGTRLTVL.

The rearrangement links TRBV4-1 to TRBJ2-4; 9 nucleotides agree with TRBD1. The junction had 11 bases not matched to a gene; V was cut back by 0 bases and J by 14 bases. The CDR3 totals 15 residues. CDR1 and CDR2 from the germline V gene are MGHRA and YSYEKL. The CDR3 DNA sequence: TGCGCCAGCAGCCAAGAGGGGACAGGGATCGCCCAAAAGTACTTC. The encoded protein is CASSQEGTGIAQKYF.

V and J are TRBV30 and TRBJ2-1; the D call may be TRBD1 or TRBD2 (5 bases each). Germline CDR1 GTSNPN, CDR2 SVGIG (reference sequence). This CDR3 spans 14 amino acids. The V end lost 4 bases, the J end lost 5 bases, and 15 bases lay between the germline ends. CDR3 amino acids: CAWTNRTAHNEQFF. CDR3 nucleotides: TGTGCCTGGACTAACAGGACTGCCCACAATGAGCAGTTCTTC.

The chain recombines TRBV3-1 with TRBJ1-1; no firm D call. The length of the CDR3 is 13 residues. Germline V gene sequence: CDR1 LGHDT, CDR2 YNNKEL (reference sequence). V was cut by 3 bases and J by 5 bases, with 10 bases left in between. The CDR3 loop reads CASSHETRTEAFF. The CDR3 nucleotides are TGTGCCAGCAGCCACGAGACACGAACTGAAGCTTTCTTT.

This sequence joins TRBV7-3 and TRBJ2-1; 12 bases map to TRBD2. CDR1 is SGHTA, CDR2 FQGTGA, per germline. Germline trimming cut 3 bases from V and 7 bases from J; bases unmatched to any gene: 7. CDR3 length: 16 amino acids. CDR3 sequence: CASSFLAGGPGNEQFF. The DNA of the CDR3 is TGTGCCAGCAGCTTCCTAGCGGGAGGGCCGGGGAATGAGCAGTTCTTC.

This rearrangement joins TRBV11-2 to TRBJ1-2; possible D gene TRBD1, 5 bases. The CDR3 covers 15 residues. Trimming took 4 bases from V and 4 from J, leaving 16 bases between them. Per the germline V gene, CDR1 is SGHAT and CDR2 is FQNNGV. CDR3 region: CASSSRSRGGYGYTF. CDR3 nucleotides: TGTGCCAGCAGCTCCAGATCTCGGGGCGGCTATGGCTACACCTTC.

The CDR3 sequence: CSVALVGGSGGYTF. The CDR3 nucleotides are TGCAGCGTTGCCCTCGTAGGAGGCAGTGGTGGCTACACCTTC. V usage is TRBV29-1 and J usage is TRBJ1-2, with unresolved D. The CDR3 has 14 amino acids. Germline CDR1 and CDR2: SQVTM and ANQGSEA. The V and J ends lost 4 bases and 7 bases respectively, with 19 bases between them.

This clonotype was picked up a small number of times. V usage is TRBV5-1 and J usage is TRBJ2-3, with 7 positions matching TRBD2. V lost 5 bases, J lost 2 bases, and 8 bases stayed unmatched. Germline CDR1 reads SGHRS; CDR2 reads YFSETQ. The CDR3 covers 15 residues. CDR3 nucleotides: TGCGCCAGCAGACGGGGGGAGGGGACCACAGATACGCAGTATTTT. It translates to CASRRGEGTTDTQYF.

The chain joins TRBV4-2 to TRBJ2-1; 7 nucleotides align to TRBD1. Germline V gene data show CDR1 as LGHNA and CDR2 as YNFKEQ. The CDR3 spans 17 residues. V trimming: 3 bases; J trimming: 2 bases; junction bases outside the gene matches: 10. The CDR3 region has the DNA TGTGCCAGCAGCCAGCAAGGGGGCGGCCCACCCTACAATGAGCAGTTCTTC. Translation: CASSQQGGGPPYNEQFF.

This chain joins TRBV11-1 and TRBJ2-7, with 8 nucleotides matching TRBD1. Germline CDR1 reads SGHAT; CDR2 reads FQDESV (reference sequence). V trimming: 4 bases; J trimming: 5 bases; junction bases outside the gene matches: 4. The CDR3 contains 13 residues. The DNA of the CDR3 is TGTGCCAGCAGCTCGGACAGGGAGGACGAGCAGTACTTC. Translation: CASSSDREDEQYF.

The table lists this clonotype with a few counts. The chain uses TRBV28 and TRBJ2-3; the D is unclear. V was shortened by 2 bases and J by 0 bases, with 12 bases between the two germline ends. The CDR3 contains 16 residues. The germline gives CDR1 MDHEN, CDR2 SYDVKM. The CDR3 reads CASSLPRSKSTDTQYF. CDR3 DNA: TGTGCCAGCAGTTTACCCCGCTCTAAAAGCACAGATACGCAGTATTTT.

The chain's CDR3 is CASSIAGTGAVEQYF. CDR3 nucleotide sequence: TGTGCCAGCAGTATTGCCGGGACAGGGGCCGTCGAGCAGTACTTC. The chain joins TRBV28 to TRBJ2-7; 10 bases are shared with TRBD1. The V gene's germline CDR1 is MDHEN and CDR2 SYDVKM. Trimming at V came to 5 bases and at J to 6 bases, leaving 10 bases not matched to a gene. The CDR3 contains 15 residues. The entire variable domain, with the rest obtained from reference TRBV28 and TRBJ2-7, is as follows: DVKVTQSSRYLVKRTGEKVFLECVQDMDHENMFWYRQDPGLGLRLIYFSYDVKMKEKGDIPEGYSVSREKKERFSLILESASTNQTSMYLCASSIAGTGAVEQYFGPGTRLTVT.

This clonotype was seen only a few times. The rearrangement links TRBV10-3 to TRBJ2-7; D uncertain. Germline V lookup: CDR1 ENHRY, CDR2 SYGVKD. The germline V and J ends were trimmed by 0 bases and 3 bases, with 6 bases remaining between them. This CDR3 has 13 amino acids. The CDR3 coding sequence is TGTGCCATCAGTGAGTCGTCGGACTACGAGCAGTACTTC. Translated, it gives CAISESSDYEQYF.

This rearrangement joins TRBV12-3 or TRBV12-4 to TRBJ2-1; D not certain. Trimming took off 10 bases at V and 12 bases at J, with 10 bases between the two ends. The CDR3 sequence is 9 residues long. The CDR3 loop is CATAPGQFF. The CDR3 DNA is TGTGCCACCGCCCCCGGGCAGTTCTTC.

The rearrangement uses TRBV5-1 and TRBJ2-7; D tentatively fits TRBD1 or TRBD2 (5 bases each). Gene TRBJ2-1 matches the end of the DNA better, so the J call may be wrong. CDR3 length: 17 residues. Germline loops: CDR1 SGHRS, CDR2 YFSETQ. Here the CDR3 reads CASSFTIGAALGNEQFF. CDR3 coding DNA: TGCGCCAGCAGCTTCACGATCGGGGCGGCGCTGGGCAATGAGCAGTTCTTC.

The V call is TRBV20-1, the J call TRBJ2-7; maybe TRBD1 (6 bases). The germline gives CDR1 DFQATT, CDR2 SNEGSKA (reference sequence). The CDR3 has 13 residues. CDR3 amino acids: CRAQGVISYEQYF. The CDR3, as DNA: TGCAGAGCACAGGGTGTCATCTCCTACGAGCAGTACTTC.

This clonotype appeared a few times. This chain links TRBV29-1 with TRBJ2-3, with 10 bases fitting TRBD1. The CDR3 consists of 12 residues. Trimming cost V 6 bases and J 8 bases; bases outside gene matches: 5. CDR1 and CDR2 from the germline V gene are SQVTM and ANQGSEA. CDR3 in amino acids: CSVGQGDVTQYF. For the CDR3, the DNA is TGCAGCGTAGGACAGGGGGATGTTACGCAGTATTTT.